What follows are 3 T cell receptor beta chains derived from one specimen sequenced in a study of cytomegalovirus exposure and HLA in healthy donors. PCR involved 60 Vbeta and 13 Jbeta primers. Generated by immunoSEQ multiplex PCR, the TCRdb table keeps only in-frame clones and is missing some. The sample lists 200,000 to 250,000 clones; roughly 79% were seen once. Material for sequencing was PBMCs. These receptors all stem from a man aged 18 to 30 in good health and CMV-seronegative.

The chain has TRBV19 and TRBJ2-2, with 9 bases that match TRBD2. The V gene's germline CDR1 is LNHDA and CDR2 SQIVND (reference sequence). The CDR3 has 15 amino acids. V shed 5 bases and J 3 bases; nucleotides not matched to a gene: 4. For the CDR3, the DNA is TGTGCCAGTAGTCCCCTAGCGGGGTACACCGGGGAGCTGTTTTTT. Its translation is CASSPLAGYTGELFF.

The J gene is TRBJ1-1, the V gene TRBV6-6; 7 nucleotides agree with TRBD1. This CDR3 comprises 12 residues. The germline CDR1 and CDR2 sequences are MNHNY and SVGAGI (reference sequence). Trimming removed 7 bases from V and 3 bases from J; junction bases left unmatched: 2. The CDR3 loop reads CASTRGDTEAFF. The CDR3 DNA follows: TGTGCCAGCACCAGGGGGGACACTGAAGCTTTCTTT.

The chain recombines TRBV6-5 with TRBJ1-2; 7 bases match TRBD1. V lost 3 bases to trimming and J lost 7 bases; unmatched junction nucleotides: 11. This CDR3 comprises 15 residues. CDR1 and CDR2 (germline): MNHEY, SVGAGI. The CDR3 nucleotides are TGTGCCAGCAGTTATTCCTTAGGGACAGCCAGTGGCTACACCTTC. As protein: CASSYSLGTASGYTF.